These 2 T cell receptor beta chains originate from one sample sequenced in a study of identical twins. Each CDR3 protein gets one entry after TCRdb re-called the 5' RACE reads with MiXCR. Among 450,000 to 600,000 distinct CDR3 sequences listed, about a fifth were seen once. The sample was also reused in another study, on yellow fever vaccine responses in identical twins.

The sample was CD4+ T cells sorted from blood. These TCRs come from a woman aged 18 to 35 in good health.

This clonotype showed up just a few times. The chain uses TRBV5-1 and TRBJ2-7; 8 nucleotides match TRBD2. This CDR3 is built from 15 residues. Germline V gene data show CDR1 as SGHRS and CDR2 as YFSETQ. V gave up 4 bases and J gave up 2 bases; unmatched junction bases: 8. CDR3 in DNA: TGCGCCAGCAGCCGGGGGGCGGGAGGCACCTACGAGCAGTACTTC. It specifies CASSRGAGGTYEQYF.

A few counts support this clonotype. The rearrangement joins TRBV27 to TRBJ2-1, with TRBD2 matching over 8 bases. CDR1 and CDR2 from the germline V gene are MNHEY and SMNVEV (reference sequence). Germline trimming cut 2 bases from V and 2 bases from J; bases unmatched to any gene: 2. The CDR3 loop spans 15 amino acids. In DNA form, the CDR3 reads TGTGCCAGCAGTTTACGACTAGCGCCCTACAATGAGCAGTTCTTC. Its translation: CASSLRLAPYNEQFF.